The rows below give T cell receptor beta chains drawn from one sample of a study of T cells expressing NK-cell markers. TCRdb re-called the 5' RACE reads and catalogs CDR3 proteins one per entry, DNA excluded. Seen in this sample are some 500,000 distinct CDR3 sequences; the ten most common clones hold 1.4%. The sample consisted of blood T cells: a sorted CD56 or NKG2C T cell subset, CD4+ or CD8+ T cells, or bulk PBMC T cells (not recorded which). The receptors were gathered from a woman aged 50 to 60 in good health. Each CDR3 is given with its conserved first and last residue. Each record gives: V gene, J gene, CDR3 protein.

TRBV14,TRBJ2-7,CASSQASARAYEQYF
TRBV6-5,TRBJ2-1,CASSEIAGLQFF
TRBV5-1,TRBJ1-2,CASSLEGQGNGYTF
TRBV11-3,TRBJ2-1,CASSSVWTGEENEQFF
TRBV5-1,TRBJ2-3,CASSLGQGGRTDTQYF
TRBV30,TRBJ1-1,CAWGGGGRTEAFF
TRBV20-1,TRBJ2-1,CSARWANEQFF
TRBV9,TRBJ2-1,CASSVEASPNEQFF
TRBV5-1,TRBJ2-7,CASSPGFEGDGEQYF
TRBV6-5,TRBJ2-5,CATHAGRGKETQYF
TRBV3-1,TRBJ2-1,CASSQERLAENEQFF
TRBV7-2,TRBJ2-3,CASSLVALSTDTQYF
TRBV20-1,TRBJ1-4,CSARDSDRGGEKLFF
TRBV5-1,TRBJ2-1,CASSLDGMTYNEQFF
TRBV11-2,TRBJ2-1,CASSSRLAGGYNEQFF
TRBV5-1,TRBJ2-2,CASSRIAPGELFF
TRBV24-1,TRBJ2-3,CATQEFGTGRDTQYF
TRBV12-3/TRBV12-4,TRBJ1-1,CASSAPTRGPTEAFF
TRBV25-1,TRBJ2-5,CASSEYGPAETQYF
TRBV12-3/TRBV12-4,TRBJ2-7,CASSRRDILSEQYF